This T cell receptor beta chain was recovered during a study of PD-L1 blockade in urothelial cancer. Study overall: Blood was subjected to analysis at 3 weeks (second dose) and 6 weeks following treatment start.

Method: immunoSEQ multiplex PCR; TCRdb's copy keeps in-frame clones and lacks some. The table shows approximately 90,000 clones, with around 90% occurring only once. Sample time point: pretreatment peripheral blood. This clonotype was sampled from a man between 60 and 75 years old with urothelial cancer. Sequencing was performed on PBMCs, taken around atezolizumab (anti-PD-L1) treatment.

The chain's CDR3 is CASSPEGRAWQYF. The DNA for the CDR3 is TGTGCCAGCAGCCCGGAGGGCAGGGCCTGGCAGTACTTC. The chain links TRBV7-9 to TRBJ2-7; maybe TRBD2 (6 bases). This CDR3 contains 13 residues. Germline-derived CDR1 and CDR2 are SEHNR and FQNEAQ (reference sequence). V shed 5 bases and J shed 9 bases, with 17 bases lying between them.